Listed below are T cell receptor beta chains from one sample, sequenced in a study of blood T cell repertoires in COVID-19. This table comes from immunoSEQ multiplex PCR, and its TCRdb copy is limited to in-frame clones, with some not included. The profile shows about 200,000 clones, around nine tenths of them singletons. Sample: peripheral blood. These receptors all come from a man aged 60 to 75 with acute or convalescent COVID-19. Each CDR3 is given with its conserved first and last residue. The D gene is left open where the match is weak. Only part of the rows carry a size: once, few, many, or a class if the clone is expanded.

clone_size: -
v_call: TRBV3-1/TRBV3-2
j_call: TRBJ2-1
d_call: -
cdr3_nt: TGTGCCAGCAGCCAAGCTTGGGCTAACAATGAGCAGTTCTTC
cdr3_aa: CASSQAWANNEQFF

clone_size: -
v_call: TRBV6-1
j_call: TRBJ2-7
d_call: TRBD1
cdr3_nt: TGTGCCAGCAGTGCACGACAGGGGACAAAACTGCTCTACGAGCAGTACTTC
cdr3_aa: CASSARQGTKLLYEQYF

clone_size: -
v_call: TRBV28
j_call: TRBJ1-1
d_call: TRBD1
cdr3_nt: TGTGCCAGCCCTAACCCTCGGACAGGGGAGGAAGCTTTCTTT
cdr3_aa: CASPNPRTGEEAFF

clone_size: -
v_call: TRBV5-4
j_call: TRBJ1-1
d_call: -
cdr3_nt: TGTGCCACCCTAACCAAAAGGGGAGCTTTCTTT
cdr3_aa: CATLTKRGAFF

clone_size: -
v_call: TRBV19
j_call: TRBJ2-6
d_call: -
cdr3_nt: TGTGCCAGTAGTCAGCAGGGCTTCCTCTCTGGGGCCAACGTCCTGACTTTC
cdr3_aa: CASSQQGFLSGANVLTF

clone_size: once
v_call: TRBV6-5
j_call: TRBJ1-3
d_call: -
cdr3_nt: TGTGCCAGCAGAGTCACGGGGGGAAACACCATATATTTT
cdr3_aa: CASRVTGGNTIYF

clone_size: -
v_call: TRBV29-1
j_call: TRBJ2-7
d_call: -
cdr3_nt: TGCAGCGCGCGCAAAGGGACAGAGCAGTACTTC
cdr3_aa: CSARKGTEQYF

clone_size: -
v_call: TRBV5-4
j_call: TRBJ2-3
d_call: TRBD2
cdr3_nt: TGTGCCAGCAGCTTTGCGGCCGGGGGGGAGAATACGCAGTATTTT
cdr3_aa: CASSFAAGGENTQYF

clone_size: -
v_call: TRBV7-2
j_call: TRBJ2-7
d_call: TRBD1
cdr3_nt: TGTGCCAGCAGCTGGACAGGGCCCTCAAGGGACGAGCAGTACTTC
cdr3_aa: CASSWTGPSRDEQYF

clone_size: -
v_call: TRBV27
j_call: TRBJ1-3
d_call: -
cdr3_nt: TGTGCCAGCAGTTTGACAACTGGAAACACCATATATTTT
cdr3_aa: CASSLTTGNTIYF

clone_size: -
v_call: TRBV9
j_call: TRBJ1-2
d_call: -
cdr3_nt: TGTGCCAGCAGCGTAGAGGTGGGGCGCACCTATGGCTACACCTTC
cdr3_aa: CASSVEVGRTYGYTF

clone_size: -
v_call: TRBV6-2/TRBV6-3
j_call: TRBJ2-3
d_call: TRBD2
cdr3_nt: TGTGCCAGCAGTTATCCGACGGGAGCGGGGGGCCTTGCAGATACGCAGTATTTT
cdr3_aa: CASSYPTGAGGLADTQYF

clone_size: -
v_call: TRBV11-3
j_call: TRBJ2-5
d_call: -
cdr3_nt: TGTGCCAGCAGCTTAGTAGGGGAAGAGACCCAGTACTTC
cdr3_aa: CASSLVGEETQYF

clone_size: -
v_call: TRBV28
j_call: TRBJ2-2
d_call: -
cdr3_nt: TGTGCCAGCAAAGTGAGGGGGGGCAACACCGGGGAGCTGTTTTTT
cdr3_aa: CASKVRGGNTGELFF

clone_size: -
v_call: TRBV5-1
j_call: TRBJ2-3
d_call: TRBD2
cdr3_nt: TGCGCCAGCGGTCGCGTTAGCGGGACTAGCACAGATACGCAGTATTTT
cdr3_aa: CASGRVSGTSTDTQYF

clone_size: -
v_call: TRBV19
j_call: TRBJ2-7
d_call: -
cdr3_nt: TGTGCCAGTAGCGGGACACCCTCCTACGAGCAGTACTTC
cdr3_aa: CASSGTPSYEQYF

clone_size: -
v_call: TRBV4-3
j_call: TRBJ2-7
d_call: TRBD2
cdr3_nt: TGCGCCAGCAGCCAAGAAGCGGGGGGATCTGGCGAGCAGTACTTC
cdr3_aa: CASSQEAGGSGEQYF

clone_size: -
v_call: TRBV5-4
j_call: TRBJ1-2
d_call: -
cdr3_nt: TGTGCCAGCAGCTTGAGACGTCCCGTTTCCGGGGGATCGAAGGGCTACACCTTC
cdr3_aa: CASSLRRPVSGGSKGYTF

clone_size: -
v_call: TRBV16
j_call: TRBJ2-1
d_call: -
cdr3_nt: TGTGCCAGCAGCCAAGGGGGGGGCCGTAGTAGCTCCTACAATGAGCAGTTCTTC
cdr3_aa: CASSQGGGRSSSYNEQFF

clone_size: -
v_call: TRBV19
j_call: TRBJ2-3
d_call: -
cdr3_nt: TGTGCCAGTAGTATAGGGGGGGGCAGCAGTTCTAGCACAGATACGCAGTATTTT
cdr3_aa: CASSIGGGSSSSTDTQYF

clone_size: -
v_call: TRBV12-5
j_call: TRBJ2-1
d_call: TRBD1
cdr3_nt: TGTGCTAGTGGTCCGCCTGGGGACAGGGGGCGTAATGAGCAGTTCTTC
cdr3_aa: CASGPPGDRGRNEQFF

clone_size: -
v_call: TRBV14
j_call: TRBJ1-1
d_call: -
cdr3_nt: TGTGCCAGCAGCTACGCAGGGTCCGAGAACACTGAAGCTTTCTTT
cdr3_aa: CASSYAGSENTEAFF